This T cell receptor beta chain was identified in a study of blood T cell repertoires in COVID-19. The CDR3 has 12 amino acids. Germline CDR1 MNHEY, CDR2 SVGEGT. The V end lost 4 bases, the J end lost 8 bases, and 11 bases lay between the germline ends. Here immunoSEQ multiplex PCR was the method, and the copy in TCRdb shows in-frame clones only, minus some. The sample comprises about 26,000 clones, 85% to 90% of which are singletons, and roughly 7.2% rests with the top ten. Sequences were obtained from peripheral blood. V is TRBV6-2 or TRBV6-3 and J is TRBJ1-1; D is unresolved. The receptor's source is a human donor in a cohort sampled during active COVID-19. The chain's CDR3 is CASSFISREAFF. The CDR3 nucleotides are TGTGCCAGCAGTTTCATATCCAGGGAAGCTTTCTTT.